This TCR beta chain emerged from a study of cytomegalovirus exposure and HLA in healthy donors. Study results and caveats: In vitro work confirmed that a few CMV-associated chains recognize CMV antigens.

As for this clone: Its antigen remains unidentified.

The data were produced by immunoSEQ multiplex PCR, yet TCRdb's version contains in-frame clones alone and is incomplete. The data hold approximately 170,000 clones, with roughly 83% observed a single time. The CDR3 totals 14 residues. J was trimmed by 5 bases and V by 5 bases; bases with no gene match: 4. Per germline, CDR1 LGHNA and CDR2 YSLEER. The donors were in the approximately 110-subject validation cohort; that cohort was separate from the approximately 670-subject first cohort. The receptor comes from a man aged 25-45 years in good health and CMV-seropositive. This rearrangement joins TRBV4-3 to TRBJ2-2; 8 nucleotides agree with TRBD1. Material for sequencing was PBMCs. Here the CDR3 DNA reads TGCGCCAGCAGCTTACGGACAGGGACCGGGGAGCTGTTTTTT. Translated: CASSLRTGTGELFF.